The TCR beta chain described here comes from a study of blood T cell repertoires in COVID-19. Germline V gene lookup returns CDR1 SGDLS and CDR2 YYNGEE. The V and J ends lost 5 bases and 10 bases, in that order; junction bases with no gene match: 11. The CDR3 covers 13 residues. How the authors handled the data: Amplifying reference gene primers gave estimates of nucleated cell counts. Some clones are missing from TCRdb's copy, which holds only in-frame ones; the method was immunoSEQ multiplex PCR. That table is the source of V, J and clone size, and D and trimming were worked out from the DNA. The table includes 350,000 to 550,000 clones, about 89% detected once. The sample holds a few counts of this clone.

V and J are TRBV9 and TRBJ1-1; 7 nucleotides line up with TRBD1. Sequenced: peripheral blood. This TCR was recovered from a woman younger than 45 with acute or convalescent COVID-19. The chain's CDR3 is CASSDRQGDRAFF. In DNA, the CDR3 is TGTGCCAGCAGTGATAGACAGGGTGATCGAGCTTTCTTT.